This T cell receptor beta chain was observed in a study of blood T cell repertoires in COVID-19 (TCRdb year 2020). In the study overall: Samples covering the acute and convalescent phases of COVID-19 were provided by collaborators in the United States, Italy and Spain. A de-identified subject ID, COVID-19 status, age in years and sex were almost always included in the sample metadata. HLA class I and class II types, where available, came from metadata supplied by the sample provider rather than from assay-based typing. Samples were obtained from the ongoing ImmuneRACE study (first 160 participants) and from 1,254 subjects provided by 6 global collaborators. The repertoires were released in a freely available public database meant as a resource for research on the immune response to SARS-CoV-2. Deeply sampled blood TCRbeta repertoires from subjects exposed to, actively infected with, or recovered from COVID-19 were included in the dataset. The prospective study material was composed of cDNA or gDNA derived from T cells, B-cell-depleted T cells, or PBMCs.

The table lists this clone with a count of one. This receptor's antigen is unknown. No clone much larger than this one lies a single base away; base qualities are absent. Collaborating institutions collected whole blood in K2EDTA tubes following their own protocols. For TCRbeta analysis, collaborator samples were shipped as frozen whole blood, as isolated PBMCs, or as DNA extracted from either sample type. Paper-wide results and their limitations: The amount of clinical and demographic metadata varied by source and participant and was provided uncurated.

The immunoSEQ Assay, a bias-controlled multiplex PCR, was used to amplify TCRbeta CDR3 regions from genomic DNA. On the authors' methods: The number of nucleated cells in each sample was estimated from the amplification of reference gene primers within the assay. To quantify the absolute abundance of each unique TCRbeta CDR3 rearrangement, sequence reads were collapsed and filtered. For each sample, productive Simpson clonality was calculated as the square root of Simpson's diversity index across productive rearrangements. As stored in TCRdb, this immuneACCESS dataset retains in-frame rearrangements with V and J assigned. A fraction of the clones does not appear; measured against another copy, unresolved V genes explain less than half of the discrepancy, and the remainder lacks a known reason. The V and J calls and clone size come from that table; D and trimming were worked out from the DNA. Counted in this sample were approximately 280,000 clones; 70% to 90% of them appeared once. The ten largest clones add up to 9.5% to 11% of the sample.

Trimming costs V 0 bases and J 4 bases, and their ends lie 11 bases apart. The germline V gene supplies CDR1 SGHRS and CDR2 YFSETQ. The CDR3 contains 16 residues, cysteine and phenylalanine counted. CDR3 DNA only is kept here, 48 bases in frame from base 1. Sample: peripheral blood. This chain joins TRBV5-1 to TRBJ1-6; no confident D gene assignment can be made. This TCR derives from a woman between 65 and 79 years old with acute or convalescent COVID-19. Here is the DNA: TGCGCCAGCAGCTTGGTAGCGACATCTTATAATTCACCCCTCCACTTT. Its protein is CASSLVATSYNSPLHF.